A selection of T cell receptor beta chains follows, all from one sample in a study of blood T cell repertoires in COVID-19. Sequencing was performed with immunoSEQ multiplex PCR; in TCRdb, only in-frame clones are kept and a portion is missing. This table holds 370,000 or so clones, 87% found once. Sequenced sample: PBMCs or T cells enriched from blood (not recorded which). Receptors originate from a man aged 25-45 years who had recovered from COVID-19. Both conserved end residues are part of each CDR3. D genes are given only for firm matches. The listing skips clone size in some rows; elsewhere it reads once, few, many or a size class.

clone size	J gene	V gene	D gene	CDR3 protein	CDR3 DNA
-	TRBJ1-1	TRBV12-5	-	CASGLVRGLGESLRAFF	TGTGCTAGTGGTTTGGTGAGAGGGTTGGGTGAAAGCTTGCGAGCTTTCTTT
once	TRBJ2-7	TRBV6-2/TRBV6-3	TRBD1	CASSYGQGALSYEQYF	TGTGCCAGCAGTTACGGGCAGGGGGCCTTATCCTACGAGCAGTACTTC
once	TRBJ2-7	TRBV6-1	-	CASSATSYEQYF	TGTGCCAGCAGCGCAACAAGCTACGAGCAGTACTTC
many	TRBJ1-1	TRBV19	-	CASRVFGEAFF	TGTGCCAGCAGGGTGTTCGGTGAAGCTTTCTTT
once	TRBJ1-6	TRBV11-2	TRBD1	CASSLGPGQKSSYNSPLHF	TGTGCCAGCAGCTTAGGCCCGGGACAGAAGAGCTCCTATAATTCACCCCTCCACTTT
-	TRBJ1-3	TRBV2	-	CASSDARDSGNTIYF	TGTGCCAGCAGTGACGCGCGTGACTCTGGAAACACCATATATTTT
-	TRBJ2-7	TRBV7-9	TRBD1	CASSLDYRGLGNEQYF	TGTGCCAGCAGCTTAGATTACAGGGGGCTGGGGAACGAGCAGTACTTC
-	TRBJ1-1	TRBV19	-	CAAKRWRFGGTEAFF	TGTGCCGCAAAGAGGTGGCGGTTCGGGGGCACTGAAGCTTTCTTT
-	TRBJ1-1	TRBV10-3	-	CAISEGGRGEAFF	TGTGCCATCAGTGAGGGGGGGAGGGGTGAAGCTTTCTTT
-	TRBJ2-5	TRBV7-2	TRBD2	CASSPLWGGETQYF	TGTGCCAGCAGCCCCCTCTGGGGGGGGGAGACCCAGTACTTC
-	TRBJ2-3	TRBV9	TRBD1	CASSGPGQSTDTQYF	TGTGCCAGCAGCGGACCGGGACAGAGCACAGATACGCAGTATTTT
-	TRBJ2-1	TRBV7-3	TRBD2	CASSLSPSGGFYNEQFF	TGTGCCAGCAGCTTAAGTCCTAGCGGGGGATTTTACAATGAGCAGTTCTTC
-	TRBJ1-1	TRBV2	TRBD1	CASSEAGTGAAFF	TGTGCCAGCAGTGAAGCCGGGACAGGGGCAGCTTTCTTT
-	TRBJ2-7	TRBV6-6	-	CASMRRSHSHHEQYF	TGTGCCAGCATGCGAAGAAGTCATAGCCACCACGAGCAGTACTTC
-	TRBJ2-6	TRBV18	TRBD1	CASSKGASSGANVLTF	TGTGCCAGCTCAAAGGGGGCGAGCTCTGGGGCCAACGTCCTGACTTTC
few	TRBJ1-6	TRBV3-1/TRBV3-2	TRBD1	CASRQQGVYYNSPLHF	TGTGCCAGCAGACAACAGGGGGTATACTATAATTCACCCCTCCACTTT
-	TRBJ2-3	TRBV6-5	-	CASLLGGGRTDTQYF	TGTGCCAGCCTGTTGGGTGGTGGGCGCACAGATACGCAGTATTTT
-	TRBJ2-5	TRBV6-5	TRBD2	CASTSGGAQETQYF	TGTGCCAGCACTAGCGGGGGGGCTCAAGAGACCCAGTACTTC